These T cell receptor beta chains were read from a single sample in a study of CD8 T cells in ankylosing spondylitis. MiXCR was run by TCRdb on the 5' RACE reads, yielding one entry per CDR3 protein. The data contain 7,500 to 10,000 distinct CDR3 sequences, around 6% of them seen just once; the ten biggest clones take up around 41%. Material for sequencing was blood, either unsorted or a sorted T cell fraction (not recorded which). Source of these receptors: a female donor with ankylosing spondylitis or in good health (not recorded which). Each CDR3 is given with its conserved first and last residue. Fields, in order: CDR3 DNA, CDR3 protein, clone size, V gene, J gene, D gene. A D gene is named only where the DNA matches it firmly. A clone size is listed for some rows: how often the clone was seen (once, few, many), or a class if it is expanded.

TGTGCCAGCAGCTCGAGGTCGGGGGCAAACCAAGAGACCCAGTACTTC,CASSSRSGANQETQYF,many,TRBV9,TRBJ2-5,.
TGTGCCAGCTCCCGCCTAAATTCACCCCTCCACTTT,CASSRLNSPLHF,many,TRBV9,TRBJ1-6,.
TGTGCCAGCAGCGTGGGGGACGCCTACGAGCAGTACTTC,CASSVGDAYEQYF,many,TRBV9,TRBJ2-7,.
TGTGCCAGCAGCGTAGACCAGTTAAACACTGAAGCTTTCTTT,CASSVDQLNTEAFF,many,TRBV9,TRBJ1-1,.
TGTGCCAGCAGCGTAGGGGGCTACGAGCAGTACTTC,CASSVGGYEQYF,.,TRBV9,TRBJ2-7,.
TGTGCCAGCAGCGTAGAGGCGGGACCCGGGGAGCTGTTTTTT,CASSVEAGPGELFF,few,TRBV9,TRBJ2-2,.
TGTGCCAGCAGCGAAGGGACAGGGGCTCAGTACGAGCAGTACTTC,CASSEGTGAQYEQYF,.,TRBV9,TRBJ2-7,TRBD1
TGTGCCAGCAGCGTAGGTCCCCGACTATACGAGCAGTACTTC,CASSVGPRLYEQYF,many,TRBV9,TRBJ2-7,.
TGTGCCAGCAGCGTACCTCTTAGCGGGGGAACGAACACCGGGGAGCTGTTTTTT,CASSVPLSGGTNTGELFF,few,TRBV9,TRBJ2-2,TRBD2
TGTGCCAGCAGCGTTACAGGGGACAATGAGCAGTTCTTC,CASSVTGDNEQFF,many,TRBV9,TRBJ2-1,TRBD1
TGTGCCAGAAGTAGCGGGGGTTATAATGAGCAGTTCTTC,CARSSGGYNEQFF,many,TRBV9,TRBJ2-1,TRBD2
TGTGCCAGCAGCGTTTCAGGGAGCACAGATACGCAGTATTTT,CASSVSGSTDTQYF,medium-sized,TRBV9,TRBJ2-3,.
TGTGCCAGCAGCGCCGGGACCTCGGACTACGAGCAGTACTTC,CASSAGTSDYEQYF,many,TRBV9,TRBJ2-7,.
TGTGCCAGCAGCGTAGGCGGAGCGGTGGGCAATGAGCAGTTCTTC,CASSVGGAVGNEQFF,many,TRBV9,TRBJ2-1,.
TGTGCCAGCAGCGTAGAGGGAGTCCAATACCAAGAGACCCAGTACTTC,CASSVEGVQYQETQYF,many,TRBV9,TRBJ2-5,.
TGTGCCAGCAGCGCGGGTGGCGGGAACGAGCAGTACTTC,CASSAGGGNEQYF,many,TRBV9,TRBJ2-7,.
TGTGCCAGCAGCGTAGTCGGGACTCCCACAGATACGCAGTATTTT,CASSVVGTPTDTQYF,many,TRBV9,TRBJ2-3,.
TGTGCCAGCAGCGCCCCAGGGGGATTTCAGGAACCCCCCGTTCCACACACAGATACGCAGTATTTT,CASSAPGGFQEPPVPHTDTQYF,many,TRBV9,TRBJ2-3,TRBD1
TGTGCCAGCAGCCCCCGGACAGGTTCTGGAAACACCATATATTTT,CASSPRTGSGNTIYF,many,TRBV9,TRBJ1-3,TRBD1
TGTGCCAGCAACGAAGGTCCGGGCACTGAAGCTTTCTTT,CASNEGPGTEAFF,many,TRBV9,TRBJ1-1,.
TGTGCCAGCAGCGCCGGGGGGGGGGCAGATACGCAGTATTTT,CASSAGGGADTQYF,few,TRBV9,TRBJ2-3,TRBD2
TGTGCCAGCAGCGTAGCGGGGCGGGAGATCAATGAGCAGTTCTTC,CASSVAGREINEQFF,many,TRBV9,TRBJ2-1,TRBD2
TGTGCCAGCAGCCCCTTCGGGGGGCGCGATGGCTACACCTTC,CASSPFGGRDGYTF,.,TRBV9,TRBJ1-2,.